This passage covers 11 T cell receptor beta chains from one sample sequenced in a study of shared clonotypes between healthy human individuals. Sequencing used immunoSEQ multiplex PCR; TCRdb keeps in-frame clones, though not all of them. The table shows over a million clones, with over 95% occurring only once. The sample consisted of naive CD4+ T cells sorted from blood. Described subset: CD45RA+ positively selected. All receptors come from a man aged 30 to 39 in good health.

This clone was observed a single time. CDR3 nucleotide sequence: TGCGCCAGCAGCCCCCCAAGACAGGGGGGAATCTCCTACGAGCAGTACTTC. Amino acid sequence: CASSPPRQGGISYEQYF. This chain joins TRBV5-1 and TRBJ2-7, with 9 bases matching TRBD1. The trim removed 4 bases at V and 0 bases at J, leaving 11 bases unmatched. CDR3 size: 17 residues. CDR1 is SGHRS, CDR2 YFSETQ, per germline.

The CDR3 region is CASGKTGANTEAFF. As DNA, the CDR3 is TGTGCCAGCGGTAAGACAGGGGCGAACACTGAAGCTTTCTTT. The rearrangement uses TRBV6-1 and TRBJ1-1; 8 positions agree with TRBD1. The germline V gene has CDR1 MNHNS and CDR2 SASEGT. This CDR3 spans 14 amino acids. Trimming cost V 8 bases and J 1 base; bases outside gene matches: 6.

The CDR3 is CASKPGSSANTIYF. CDR3 DNA sequence: TGTGCCAGCAAGCCGGGGTCCTCCGCAAACACCATATATTTT. This chain links TRBV2 with TRBJ1-3; D unresolved. From germline, CDR1 is SNHLY and CDR2 FYNNEI. The CDR3 is made up of 14 amino acids. V lost 7 bases to trimming and J lost 6 bases, with 16 bases between them.

The chain uses TRBV5-1 and TRBJ2-2, with TRBD2 identical over 7 bases. CDR3 size: 17 residues. J lost 0 bases, V lost 3 bases, and 8 bases had no gene match. Germline lookup yields CDR1 SGHRS and CDR2 YFSETQ. The CDR3 DNA follows: TGCGCCAGCAGCTCAGAGACTAGCACGACGAACACCGGGGAGCTGTTTTTT. It is translated as CASSSETSTTNTGELFF.

The chain has TRBV4-3 and TRBJ2-5, with D uncertain. In germline, CDR1 is LGHNA, CDR2 YSLEER. This CDR3 comprises 15 residues. V lost 0 bases and J 3 bases, leaving 11 bases between the germline ends. Here the CDR3 DNA reads TGCGCCAGCAGCCAAGATCTGACAAAAGAAGAGACCCAGTACTTC. Its translation: CASSQDLTKEETQYF.

The chain joins TRBV5-4 to TRBJ2-2, with 9 nucleotides matching TRBD2. CDR1 and CDR2 from the germline V gene are SGHNT and YYREEE (reference sequence). The trim removed 4 bases at V and 1 base at J, leaving 2 bases unmatched. The CDR3 consists of 15 residues. CDR3 coding DNA: TGTGCCAGCAGCCATAGCGGGAGGAACACCGGGGAGCTGTTTTTT. This sequence encodes CASSHSGRNTGELFF.

The rearrangement joins TRBV7-9 to TRBJ2-1; D remains ambiguous. Germline CDR1 reads SEHNR; CDR2 reads FQNEAQ (reference sequence). The ends were cut back, 5 bases at V and 4 bases at J, with 6 bases in the middle. There are 12 residues in the CDR3. The DNA for the CDR3 is TGTGCCAGCAGCGTTGGATACAATGAGCAGTTCTTC. It yields the protein CASSVGYNEQFF.

The chain uses TRBV18 and TRBJ2-1, with TRBD2 matching 7 bases. This CDR3 contains 15 residues. Unmatched junction bases numbered 3, after V lost 4 bases and J lost 0 bases. Germline V gene data show CDR1 as KGHSH and CDR2 as LQKENI. DNA of the CDR3: TGTGCCAGCTCACAACGGGAGGACTCCTACAATGAGCAGTTCTTC. Amino acid sequence: CASSQREDSYNEQFF.

The gene calls are TRBV5-1 and TRBJ1-1; 11 bases fit TRBD1. CDR1 and CDR2 from the germline V gene are SGHRS and YFSETQ. The CDR3 is made up of 14 amino acids. V lost 5 bases, J lost 6 bases, and 6 bases stayed unmatched. CDR3 DNA sequence: TGCGCCAGCAGGTCGGACAGGGGGCGATCTGAAGCTTTCTTT. This codes for CASRSDRGRSEAFF.

This rearrangement joins TRBV27 to TRBJ2-7, with no clear D. Germline V lookup: CDR1 MNHEY, CDR2 SMNVEV (reference sequence). The CDR3 extends over 15 amino acids. Trimming removed 2 bases at V and 1 base at J, with 12 bases between. CDR3 in DNA: TGTGCCAGCAGTTTAAACTATCGTGGGTCCTACGAGCAGTACTTC. Encoded protein: CASSLNYRGSYEQYF.

This rearrangement joins TRBV7-8 to TRBJ2-7, with a possible D match to TRBD1 (6 bases). From germline, CDR1 is SGHVS and CDR2 FQNEAQ. CDR3 length equals 14 residues. Trimming removed 2 bases at V and 6 bases at J, with 14 bases between. As DNA, the CDR3 is TGTGCCAGCAGCTTATCTGACAGGCTCTCCGAGCAGTACTTC. As protein: CASSLSDRLSEQYF. The full variable domain, with the rest looked up from reference TRBV7-8 and TRBJ2-7, is GAGVSQSPRYKVAKRGQDVALRCDPISGHVSLFWYQQALGQGPEFLTYFQNEAQLDKSGLPSDRFFAERPEGSVSTLKIQRTQQEDSAVYLCASSLSDRLSEQYFGPGTRLTVT.